These 25 T cell receptor beta chains originate from one sample sequenced in a study of response to subunit inactivated influenza vaccine. TCRdb recomputed calls from the RT-PCR reads with MiXCR, one row per CDR3 protein. The sample carries 600,000 to 700,000 distinct CDR3 sequences, approximately 14% recorded once. This specimen consisted of PBMCs from blood, obtained around 14 days before vaccination. Receptor source: a middle-aged man who received an inactivated influenza vaccine.

Details on this clonotype: This may stem from a read error, because a much larger clone lies one nucleotide away. The chain links TRBV5-1 to TRBJ2-1, with D possibly being TRBD2 (6 bases). Germline V gene lookup returns CDR1 SGHRS and CDR2 YFSETQ. CDR3 length: 16 amino acids. The CDR3: CASTLASSGSYNEQFF. CDR3 DNA sequence: TGCGCCAGCACCTTGGCCAGTAGCGGCTCCTACAATGAGCAGTTCTTC. Full variable domain (rest looked up from reference TRBV5-1 and TRBJ2-1): KAGVTQTPRYLIKTRGQQVTLSCSPISGHRSVSWYQQTPGQGLQFLFEYFSETQRNKGNFPGRFSGRQFSNSRSEMNVSTLELGDSALYLCASTLASSGSYNEQFFGPGTRLTVL.

This clonotype appeared many times. In DNA, the CDR3 is TGCGCCAGCAGCCAAGGAGGGGTGCGGGGAGCTTTCTTT. Protein: CASSQGGVRGAFF. V and J are TRBV4-3 and TRBJ1-1; possibly TRBD1 for D (5 bases). This CDR3 is built from 13 residues. Looked up from germline, CDR1 is LGHNA and CDR2 is YSLEER. Trimming stripped 1 base from V and 10 bases from J, with 13 bases between.

This clonotype has more than one count but fewer than ten. The chain joins TRBV27 to TRBJ2-1, with unresolved D. Germline values: CDR1 MNHEY, CDR2 SMNVEV (reference sequence). With 6 bases removed from V and 0 bases from J, the gap between germline ends came to 12 bases. The CDR3 extends over 15 amino acids. The CDR3 here is CASRTSLSSYNEQFF. The CDR3, as DNA: TGTGCCAGCAGGACTTCACTAAGCTCCTACAATGAGCAGTTCTTC.

This clonotype has a single count. The chain joins TRBV3-1 to TRBJ2-3; weak D call: TRBD2 (5 bases). The CDR3 loop spans 11 amino acids. The germline V gene encodes CDR1 LGHDT and CDR2 YNNKEL (reference sequence). Trimming took 0 bases from V and 14 from J, leaving 9 bases between them. The CDR3 DNA reads as TGTGCCAGCAGCCAAGATCGACTACGGTATTTT. Amino acid sequence: CASSQDRLRYF.

This clonotype came up a few times. The chain couples TRBV7-2 to TRBJ2-7; D possibly uses TRBD1 or TRBD2 (6 bases each). Between the trimmed V and J ends, which lost 4 bases and 0 bases, there was a span of 13 bases. Germline V CDR1 and CDR2: SGHTA, FQGNSA. The CDR3 runs 15 residues. The DNA for the CDR3 is TGTGCCAGCAGCTACGGGGGCCCAATCTCCTACGAGCAGTACTTC. This sequence encodes CASSYGGPISYEQYF.

The V call is TRBV30, the J call TRBJ2-1; possible D gene TRBD2, 6 bases. CDR1 and CDR2 (germline): GTSNPN, SVGIG (reference sequence). Trimming removed 1 base at V and 7 bases at J, with 23 bases between. The CDR3 covers 17 residues. This CDR3 reads CAWSDLLKRVMGNEQFF. The CDR3 bases are TGTGCCTGGAGTGACTTACTAAAGCGGGTCATGGGAAATGAGCAGTTCTTC.

The chain has TRBV6-2 or TRBV6-3 and TRBJ2-5, with 13 bases lining up with TRBD2. From germline, CDR1 is MNHEY and CDR2 SVGEGT. This CDR3 is built from 17 residues. J was trimmed by 5 bases and V by 7 bases; bases with no gene match: 13. For the CDR3, the DNA is TGTGCCAGCATGTCGGGTCTTTCGGGACTAGCGGGGGAGACCCAGTACTTC. It yields the protein CASMSGLSGLAGETQYF.

The table lists this clonotype with a few counts. This chain joins TRBV4-1 and TRBJ1-1, with D maybe TRBD1 (6 bases). Germline V gene data show CDR1 as MGHRA and CDR2 as YSYEKL. The ends were cut back, 1 base at V and 4 bases at J, with 13 bases in the middle. The CDR3 sequence is 15 residues long. The CDR3 bases are TGCGCCAGCAGCCAAGGAGAGGGGGGCCGCACTGAAGCTTTCTTT. Its protein product is CASSQGEGGRTEAFF.

In this sample, this clonotype turned up a few times. J is TRBJ2-3 and V is TRBV12-3 or TRBV12-4, with TRBD2 as a possible D gene (5 bases). Deletions cut 4 bases from V and 3 bases from J, with 17 bases between. The length of the CDR3 is 16 residues. DNA for the CDR3: TGTGCCAGCAGTTCCCAACTAGTCGGTGGTACAGATACGCAGTATTTT. This sequence encodes CASSSQLVGGTDTQYF.

The gene calls are TRBV30 and TRBJ2-7; no reliable D call. The CDR3 runs to 11 residues. Germline lookup yields CDR1 GTSNPN and CDR2 SVGIG (reference sequence). V lost 0 bases, J lost 13 bases, and 13 bases lay in between. The CDR3 sequence is CAWSVQSSHYF. The DNA for the CDR3 is TGTGCCTGGAGTGTCCAGAGCTCCCATTACTTC. Full variable domain (outside the CDR3, taken from reference TRBV30 and TRBJ2-7): SQTIHQWPATLVQPVGSPLSLECTVEGTSNPNLYWYRQAAGRGLQLLFYSVGIGQISSEVPQNLSASRPQDRQFILSSKKLLLSDSGFYLCAWSVQSSHYFGPGTRLTVT.

The J gene is TRBJ2-1, the V gene TRBV14, with D maybe TRBD2 (6 bases). V was cut by 1 base and J by 3 bases, with 13 bases left in between. CDR3 length: 16 residues. The germline V gene has CDR1 SGHDN and CDR2 FVKESK. For the CDR3, the DNA is TGTGCCAGCAGCCAAGTTCTGGCGGGACGCTACAATGAGCAGTTCTTC. It is translated as CASSQVLAGRYNEQFF.

The table lists this clonotype with a few counts. The rearrangement joins TRBV12-3 or TRBV12-4 to TRBJ2-4, with 13 nucleotides matching TRBD2. The J segment lost 0 bases and the V segment lost 4 bases, leaving 9 bases of the junction unmatched. This CDR3 region has 19 residues. CDR3 sequence: CASSSRVGLAGLAKNIQYF. CDR3 DNA sequence: TGTGCCAGCAGTTCCAGGGTGGGACTAGCGGGGTTAGCCAAAAACATTCAGTACTTC.

This clonotype appeared a few times. The chain joins TRBV6-2 or TRBV6-3 to TRBJ1-2; tentatively, D is TRBD1 (5 bases). The V end lost 7 bases, the J end lost 2 bases, and 8 bases lay between the germline ends. This CDR3 is built from 12 residues. Germline CDR1 MNHEY, CDR2 SVGEGT. CDR3 residues: CASTGANYGYTF. Written as DNA, the CDR3 is TGTGCCAGCACCGGGGCCAACTATGGCTACACCTTC.

This clonotype has a count of ten or more. The V gene is TRBV27, the J gene TRBJ2-2; D not resolved. V was cut by 3 bases and J by 5 bases, with 13 bases left in between. In germline, CDR1 is MNHEY, CDR2 SMNVEV (reference sequence). This CDR3 comprises 15 residues. As DNA, the CDR3 is TGTGCCAGCAGTTTTGAGCCCCGATCAACCGGGGAGCTGTTTTTT. This gives the protein CASSFEPRSTGELFF.

The chain couples TRBV12-3 or TRBV12-4 to TRBJ2-1, with TRBD2 matching over 9 bases. CDR3 size: 15 residues. With 6 bases clipped from V and 12 bases from J, the junction kept 15 bases outside the gene matches. CDR3 in DNA: TGTGCCAGCAGGGGGACTAGCAGGGAACCGGGGGGGCAGTTCTTC. Translation gives CASRGTSREPGGQFF.

The chain couples TRBV2 to TRBJ2-1; 11 bases match TRBD1. The CDR3 runs 15 residues. With 4 bases clipped from V and 7 bases from J, the junction kept 6 bases outside the gene matches. Germline CDR1 SNHLY, CDR2 FYNNEI. The CDR3 here is CASSAPGQGGNEQFF. CDR3 bases: TGTGCCAGCAGTGCACCGGGACAGGGGGGGAATGAGCAGTTCTTC.

This clonotype was seen ten or more times. The gene calls are TRBV20-1 and TRBJ2-1; TRBD1 might be the D (6 bases). CDR1 and CDR2 (germline): DFQATT, SNEGSKA (reference sequence). This CDR3 has 17 residues. V was clipped by 0 bases and J by 1 base, with 16 bases between them. CDR3 residues: CSARDPGTTGSYNEQFF. The CDR3 nucleotides are TGCAGTGCTAGAGATCCTGGGACAACAGGTTCCTACAATGAGCAGTTCTTC.

V and J are TRBV7-8 and TRBJ1-5; D remains ambiguous. Germline V CDR1 and CDR2: SGHVS, FQNEAQ. CDR3 length equals 16 residues. V lost 0 bases to trimming and J lost 0 bases, with 9 bases between them. The CDR3 DNA is TGTGCCAGCAGCTTAGCGTCGGGGTTTAGCAATCAGCCCCAGCATTTT. This codes for CASSLASGFSNQPQHF.

The V and J genes are TRBV7-2 and TRBJ2-1; TRBD2 matches at 10 bases. The V and J ends lost 4 bases and 7 bases, in that order; junction bases with no gene match: 7. Germline V CDR1 and CDR2: SGHTA, FQGNSA. This CDR3 contains 15 residues. The CDR3 coding sequence is TGTGCCAGCAGCTCCCAGCGGGGGGGCCATAATGAGCAGTTCTTC. Translated: CASSSQRGGHNEQFF.

The chain employs TRBV20-1 and TRBJ2-7; D not certain. CDR3 length equals 12 residues. Germline lookup yields CDR1 DFQATT and CDR2 SNEGSKA (reference sequence). CDR3 residues: CRVDGDSYEQYF. The DNA of the CDR3 is TGCAGGGTTGACGGAGACTCCTACGAGCAGTACTTC.

This clonotype was recorded a few times. The rearrangement joins TRBV7-2 to TRBJ2-7; 11 positions match TRBD1. CDR3 length equals 14 residues. Germline loops: CDR1 SGHTA, CDR2 FQGNSA. V trimming: 5 bases; J trimming: 3 bases; junction bases outside the gene matches: 3. CDR3: CASSVDRGLYEQYF. The CDR3 bases are TGTGCCAGCAGCGTGGACAGGGGGCTCTACGAGCAGTACTTC.

The chain employs TRBV2 and TRBJ2-2; D uncertain. Germline V CDR1 and CDR2: SNHLY, FYNNEI. Trimming took 7 bases from V and 3 from J, leaving 12 bases between them. The CDR3 has 14 residues. CDR3 bases: TGTGCCAGCACTCTGGGGTGGGACACCGGGGAGCTGTTTTTT. Amino acid sequence: CASTLGWDTGELFF. Supplemented by reference TRBV2 and TRBJ2-2, the full variable domain reads EPEVTQTPSHQVTQMGQEVILRCVPISNHLYFYWYRQILGQKVEFLVSFYNNEISEKSEIFDDQFSVERPDGSNFTLKIRSTKLEDSAMYFCASTLGWDTGELFFGEGSRLTVL.

This clonotype has more than one count but fewer than ten. Here the CDR3 DNA reads TGTGCCAGCAGTATCAGGGGAGAGGGTGAAAAACTGTTTTTT. It specifies CASSIRGEGEKLFF. This chain connects TRBV12-3 or TRBV12-4 to TRBJ1-4, with a weak D call TRBD1 (6 bases). The V and J ends lost 5 bases and 7 bases respectively, with 14 bases between them. The CDR3 totals 14 residues.

This clonotype showed up many times. The genes are TRBV6-5 and TRBJ1-5; no reliable D call. V shed 0 bases and J shed 7 bases, with 7 bases lying between them. The CDR3 has 13 residues. CDR1 and CDR2 (germline): MNHEY, SVGAGI. The CDR3 region has the DNA TGTGCCAGCAGTTACTCCAGAGGGCAGCCCCAGCATTTT. It translates to CASSYSRGQPQHF.

The rearrangement joins TRBV21-1 to TRBJ2-7. TRBV21-1 is annotated as a pseudogene. The CDR3 spans 16 residues. CDR3 sequence (DNA): TGTGCCAGCAGCAAAGGTAGAGGCAGGAAAGACTACGAGCAGTACTTC. It encodes CASSKGRGRKDYEQYF.